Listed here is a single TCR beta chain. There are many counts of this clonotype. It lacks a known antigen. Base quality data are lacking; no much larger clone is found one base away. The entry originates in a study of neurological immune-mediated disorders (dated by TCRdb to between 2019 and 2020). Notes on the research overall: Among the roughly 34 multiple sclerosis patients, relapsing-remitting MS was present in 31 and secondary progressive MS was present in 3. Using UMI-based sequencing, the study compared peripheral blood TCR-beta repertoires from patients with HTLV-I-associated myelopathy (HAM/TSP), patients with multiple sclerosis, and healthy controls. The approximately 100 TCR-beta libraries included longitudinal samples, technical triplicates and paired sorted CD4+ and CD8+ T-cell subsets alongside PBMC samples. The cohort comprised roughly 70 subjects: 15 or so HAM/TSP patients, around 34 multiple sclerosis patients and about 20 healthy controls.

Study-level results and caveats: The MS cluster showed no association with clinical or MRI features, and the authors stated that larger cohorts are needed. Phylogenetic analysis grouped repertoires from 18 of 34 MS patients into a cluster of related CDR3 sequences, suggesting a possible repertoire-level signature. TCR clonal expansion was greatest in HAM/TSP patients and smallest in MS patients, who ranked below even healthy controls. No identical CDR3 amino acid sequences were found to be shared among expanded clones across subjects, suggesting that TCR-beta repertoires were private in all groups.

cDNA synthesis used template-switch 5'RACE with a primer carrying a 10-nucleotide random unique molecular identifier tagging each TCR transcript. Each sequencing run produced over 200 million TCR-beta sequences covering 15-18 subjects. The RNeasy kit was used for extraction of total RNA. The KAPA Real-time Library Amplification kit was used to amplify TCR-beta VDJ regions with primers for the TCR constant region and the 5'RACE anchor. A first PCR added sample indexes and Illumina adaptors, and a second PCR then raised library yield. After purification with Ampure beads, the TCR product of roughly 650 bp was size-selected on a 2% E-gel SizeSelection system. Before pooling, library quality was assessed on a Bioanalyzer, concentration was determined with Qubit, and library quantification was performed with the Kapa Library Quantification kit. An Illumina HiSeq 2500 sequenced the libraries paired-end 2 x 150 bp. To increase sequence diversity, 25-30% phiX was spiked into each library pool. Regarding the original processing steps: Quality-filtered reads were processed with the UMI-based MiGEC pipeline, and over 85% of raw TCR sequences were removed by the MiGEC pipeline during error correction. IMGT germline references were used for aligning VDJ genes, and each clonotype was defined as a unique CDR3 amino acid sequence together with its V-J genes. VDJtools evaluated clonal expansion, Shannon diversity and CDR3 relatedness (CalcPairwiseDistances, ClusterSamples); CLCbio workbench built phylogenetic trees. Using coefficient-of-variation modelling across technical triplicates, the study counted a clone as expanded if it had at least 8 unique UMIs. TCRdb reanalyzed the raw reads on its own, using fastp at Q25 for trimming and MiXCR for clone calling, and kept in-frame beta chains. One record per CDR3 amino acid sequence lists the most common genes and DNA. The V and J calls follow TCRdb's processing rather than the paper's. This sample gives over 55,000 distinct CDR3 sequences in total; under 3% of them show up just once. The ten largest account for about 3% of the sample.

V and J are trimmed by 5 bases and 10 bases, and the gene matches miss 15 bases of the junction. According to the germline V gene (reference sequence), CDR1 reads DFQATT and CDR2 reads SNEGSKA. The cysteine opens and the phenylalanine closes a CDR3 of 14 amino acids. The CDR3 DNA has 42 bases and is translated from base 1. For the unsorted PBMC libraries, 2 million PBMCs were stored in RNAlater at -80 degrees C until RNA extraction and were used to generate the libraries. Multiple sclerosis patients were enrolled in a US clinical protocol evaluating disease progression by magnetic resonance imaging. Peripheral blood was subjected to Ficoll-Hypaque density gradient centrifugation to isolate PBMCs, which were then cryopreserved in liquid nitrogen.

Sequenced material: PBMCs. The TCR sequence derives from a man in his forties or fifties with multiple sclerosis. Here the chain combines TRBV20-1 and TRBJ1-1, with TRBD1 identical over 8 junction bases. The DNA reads TGCAGTGCTGGGATGGACAGGGCAGACGGGGGAGCTTTCTTT. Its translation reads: CSAGMDRADGGAFF.